Described below is a single TCR beta chain sequence and its context. The antigen it recognizes is unknown. Nothing much larger sits one base from this clone, and base qualities are not available. In total, more than 500 healthy bone marrow donors made up the cohort. All cohort members were sampled while nominally healthy, although unrecorded immune exposures were likely present. The donor was CMV seropositive and belonged to the group of about 290 seropositive cohort members. Every donor gave a peripheral blood sample, and the peripheral blood mononuclear cells from that sample were used for TCR beta sequencing. The Qiagen DNeasy Blood Extraction Kit was used to extract genomic DNA from the blood cell samples. This sample was included in a study of cytomegalovirus exposure and HLA in healthy donors (dated by TCRdb to 2017 to 2019). Regarding the study in general: In an earlier analysis of some 550 of the donors, around 300 Gb of sequence data and 117 million unique TCR beta sequences from roughly 200 million T cells were reported. A later genetic analysis took genome-wide SNP genotypes for about three fifths of the 666 donors and used that subset as a discovery cohort. Four or five DR-DQ haplotypes were handled as single units for association and clustering because linkage in the cohort was strong. The later analysis used no new phenotypic data to find candidate immune exposures, relying instead on TCR beta sequences and their occurrence across donors. The number of donors typed differed by locus, with about 629-640 for A, B, C, DRB1 and DQB1, over 500 for DQA1, 600 to 610 for DPA1, and around 430 for DPB1. Every repertoire in the discovery cohort had been generated on one and the same sequencing platform. In addition to the first cohort of around 670 subjects, a separate validation cohort of approximately 130 different subjects was used. To predict cytomegalovirus infection status, the study brought together high-throughput TCR immunosequencing, statistical association of individual TCRs with disease status, and machine learning. HLA typing covered class I and class II loci at four-digit resolution. Using immunosequencing, the study profiled T cell repertoires from roughly 650 subjects and related those repertoires to cytomegalovirus serostatus. Among the roughly 370 genotyped donors, roughly 80% belonged to the genetic ancestry cluster associated with self-reported Caucasian donors. A later analysis re-examined previously published TCR beta repertoires from just over 650 donors and added high-resolution HLA genotyping to investigate patterns of TCR occurrence. The aim of the study was to test whether cataloging public T cell receptors could identify signatures of past pathogen exposure. Donor age, sex, ethnicity and CMV serostatus were collected together with the repertoire data. In an earlier analysis of more than 550 of the donors, high-throughput TCR beta sequencing was used to judge whether each TCR beta V gene segment behaved as functional or pseudogenic. An early release covering roughly 600 HLA-typed donors comprised 300 to 350 gigabases of sequencing data and around 80 million unique TCR sequences. Across 398 genotyped donors of the cohort, an average of about 240,000 unique TCR beta nucleotide sequences per donor were sequenced, and roughly 20% of those sequences were non-productive.

The receptor library was made with the immunoSEQ multiplex PCR assay. For the multiplex PCR, a mixture combining 60 forward primers for TCR Vbeta segments and 13 reverse primers for TCR Jbeta segments was used. A multiplex PCR assay on genomic DNA amplified the CDR3 region of rearranged TCR beta genes. The amplified TCR beta libraries were sequenced on the Illumina HiSeq System as 87-base-pair reads. The paper's processing steps were these. Across the roughly 600 repertoires, a later analysis counted 60 million to 90 million unique TCR beta chains, around 11 million of which were shared by at least two donors. Raw reads were error-corrected and collapsed into unique sequences by a nearest-neighbor algorithm in which closely related sequences were merged to remove PCR and sequencing errors. V, D and J gene segments were assigned by aligning CDR3 sequences to IMGT reference sequences. For a sequence to be retained, a match of at least six nucleotides to both a V gene segment and a J gene segment was required. A rearrangement was called productive if the CDR3 had no stop codons and remained in frame with V and J, and every other rearrangement was called non-productive. Following IMGT convention, CDR3 was defined as the stretch from the second conserved V-encoded cysteine to the conserved J-encoded phenylalanine. The earlier analysis of roughly 590 of the donors excluded sequences that lacked an unambiguous match to a single V gene segment. In an earlier analysis of 587 of the donors, V segments were called functional above 56.7% productive rearrangements and were called segregating when the between-donor standard deviation exceeded 5%. A statistical classification framework was built to diagnose cytomegalovirus status from the catalog of TCR beta chain sequences. A later analysis assigned V and J genes by comparing TCR nucleotide sequences with IMGT/GENE-DB human TR gene sequences. Using the TCRdist pipeline, a later analysis assigned CDR3 sequences along with most-parsimonious VDJ recombination scenarios. In a later analysis, each TCR beta chain was defined by its CDR3 amino acid sequence together with its V-gene family, and reads without a unique V-gene family were excluded. As a way to deal with suspected cross-contamination and a sequencing artifact, a later analysis dropped 592 nucleotide sequences that were highly shared and had low generation probability. For each public chain, a later analysis derived a clonal expansion index from normalized ranks of inferred template counts within each repertoire. A later analysis computed generation probabilities with a VDJ recombination model fitted to out-of-frame rearrangements, and checked the results against IGoR. Hypergeometric tests were used in a later analysis to score TCR-TCR, TCR-HLA and TCR-CMV co-occurrence, with a repertoire-size bias correction applied to the TCR pairs. To estimate false discovery rates, a later analysis permuted the HLA or CMV assignments 20 times. In a later analysis, co-occurring TCRs were grouped using DBSCAN, with TCRdist sequence similarity added in when clustering inside HLA-allele-positive subsets. Co-occurrence clustering excluded repertoires with fewer than 30,000 or more than 120,000 public chains, plus five with anomalous nucleotide sharing. In its TCRdb copy, this immuneACCESS table keeps in-frame sequences only and misses some clones. Where compared with another copy, unresolved V genes explain less than half of these, and the others have no known cause. That table is the source of V, J and clone size, and D and trimming were worked out from the DNA. In this sample the table shows about 110,000 clones, around 85% of which occur a single time. About 6.8% of the sample is held by the ten biggest clonotypes.

The germline V gene encodes CDR1 LGHNT and CDR2 FRNRAP. Between the V and J ends, shortened by 9 bases and 2 bases respectively, the junction contains 19 bases. The CDR3 numbers 15 residues from cysteine through phenylalanine. Of all the DNA, just the CDR3 is kept, 45 bases in frame from base 1. Results the study describes overall, beyond this receptor: At a false discovery rate of 0.05, a later analysis linked 15,000 to 20,000 TCR beta sequences to specific HLA alleles. In a later analysis, HLA-associated TCR beta chains showed more clonal expansion and lower generation probabilities than non-associated chains that were equally common. Sequencing depth was assumed to be roughly uniform across donors in the presence/absence analyses, though that assumption may not hold. HLA typing was unavailable for some donors at each locus, so association tests used only the typed subset. Broadly in line with IMGT annotations, most TCR beta V segments showed up in productive rearrangements about 87% or about 30% of the time in an earlier analysis of around 600 of the donors. In a later genetic analysis, fewer N-insertions in productive TCRs were reported among donors in an Asian-associated ancestry cluster than the approximately 630-donor mean. The only immune exposure information available for the cohort was CMV serostatus. The earlier analysis of 587 of the donors excluded 15 to 20 rarely observed V segments, including chromosome 9 orphons, because counts were too low. In vitro tests confirmed that a few of the cytomegalovirus-associated TCR beta chains recognize cytomegalovirus antigens. According to the authors, the approach could potentially be generalized to other disease states and immunological phenotypes. A group of highly shared sequence variants was considered likely to be a technical artifact of the sequencing pipeline. Cytomegalovirus status was reported to be diagnosed by the classifier with high specificity and sensitivity in both the original and validation cohorts. In a later analysis, several top co-occurrence clusters were reported to appear linked to parvovirus B19, influenza, CMV and Epstein-Barr virus. A later analysis found that most CMV-associated TCR beta chains appeared HLA-restricted, with HLA associations seemingly driven largely by CMV exposure. When HLA alleles, especially DR and DQ, strongly co-occurred, TCR associations were difficult to assign to individual alleles. The 87-base-pair reads could not distinguish some IMGT-functional V segments, including TRBV6-2 and TRBV6-3, so those segments were excluded. Correlated functional status among segregating V segments might be attributable to linkage disequilibrium, but an unknown experimental factor could not be ruled out. According to a later analysis, TCR association rates differed among HLA loci, with DRB1 alleles showing the most associated TCRs and HLA-C alleles showing the fewest. A further reported finding was that TCR beta sequences accurately predicted the HLA-A and HLA-B alleles for most subjects in the first cohort. Most TCR sequences were seen in very few donors, while some public TCRs were found in many individuals. V-gene and J-gene trimming of TCR beta chains was associated with a missense DCLRE1C variant in a later genetic analysis, and the association was replicated in an independent cohort. In this cohort, only TCR beta chains were sequenced, and detectable features were limited by the absence of alpha or paired-chain data. The study gave a list of some 150 TCR beta chains associated with cytomegalovirus.

The V and J genes are TRBV12-5 and TRBJ2-5; the best D guess is TRBD1, with 7 bases matching. The source is a man aged 30 to 45 in good health and CMV-seropositive. The sequenced sample consisted of PBMCs. CDR3 reads: CASGPEGARQETQYF. The nucleotide sequence is given as TGTGCTAGCGGACCGGAGGGGGCGCGTCAAGAGACCCAGTACTTC.